The TCR beta chain under discussion was sequenced for a study of Ad26.COV2.S vaccination and SARS-CoV-2 variants. About the study: In the study, Ad26.COV2.S was injected intramuscularly once, or twice 56 days apart.

Treatment specified: 15 to 20 received Ad26.COV2.S at low or high dose, single or two shots; roughly five received placebo; per-sample allocation not given. After the first vaccine or placebo injection, samples were drawn on day 63. Vaccine was an Ad26 vector expressing Wuhan-strain SARS-CoV-2 spike. This CDR3 has 16 residues. Trimming cost V 0 bases and J 0 bases, with 6 bases left between them. CDR1 and CDR2 from the germline V gene are KGHSH and LQKENI. This clone was recorded once. Antigen specificity is unknown. General study results and limits: Reports say spike-specific CD8+ and CD4+ T cell responses covered substantial breadth after vaccination. The TCR breadth and depth analyses may have understated or missed part of the total T cell responses.

Libraries were prepared by immunoSEQ multiplex PCR; TCRdb keeps only in-frame clonotypes and omits some of them. The sample shows about 440,000 clones, less than 95% of them seen only once. The sequenced sample was peripheral blood, obtained in a trial of Ad26.COV2.S vaccine versus placebo. The TCR originated in a person aged 18 to 59 who received the Ad26.COV2.S COVID-19 vaccine or a placebo. The rearrangement joins TRBV18 to TRBJ2-6; no clear D gene. The CDR3 is CASSPPGLSGANVLTF. The CDR3 region has the DNA TGTGCCAGCTCACCACCGGGCCTCTCTGGGGCCAACGTCCTGACTTTC.